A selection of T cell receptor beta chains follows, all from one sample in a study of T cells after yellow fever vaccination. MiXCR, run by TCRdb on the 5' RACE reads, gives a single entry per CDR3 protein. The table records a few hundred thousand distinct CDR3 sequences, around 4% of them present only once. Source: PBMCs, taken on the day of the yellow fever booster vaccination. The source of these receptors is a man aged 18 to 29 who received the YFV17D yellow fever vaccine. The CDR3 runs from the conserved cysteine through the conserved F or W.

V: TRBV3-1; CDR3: CASSGDTHTGELFF
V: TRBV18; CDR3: CASSPPISTELAKNIQYF
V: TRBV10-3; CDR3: CAISESGTRAPFF
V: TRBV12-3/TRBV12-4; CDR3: CASSYGNQPQHF
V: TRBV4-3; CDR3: CASSRAGGAGDTQYF
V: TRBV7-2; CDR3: CASSLGSLTEAFF
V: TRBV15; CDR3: CATSTGLAGGIYYNEQFF
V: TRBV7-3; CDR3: CASSSTVGDPTEAFF
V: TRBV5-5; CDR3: CASSLGFETEQFF
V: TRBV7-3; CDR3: CASSLTSGNPNTGELFF
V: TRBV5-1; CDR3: CASSLGGSSSGTNEKLFF
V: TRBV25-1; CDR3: CASSNNPGYEQYF
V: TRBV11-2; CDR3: CASTLRASGDTGELFF
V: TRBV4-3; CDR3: CASSQDWFTASSGTDTQYF
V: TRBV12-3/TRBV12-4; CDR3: CASRGLADYTGELFF
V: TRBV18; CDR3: CASSPLFGLGVYEQYF
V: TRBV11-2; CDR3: CASSPTDRGRNTEAFF
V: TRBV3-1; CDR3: CASSQDSGMQYF
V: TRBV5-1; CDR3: CASSQGQVRDEQYF
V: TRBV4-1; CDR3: CASSQVHSGTGTEAFF
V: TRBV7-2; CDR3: CASSFHSYNSPLHF
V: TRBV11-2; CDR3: CASSLGLAGAGGDTQYF
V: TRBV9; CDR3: CASSPPNRAHVLTF
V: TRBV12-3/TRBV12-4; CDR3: CASSSDKTYEQYF
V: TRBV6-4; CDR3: CASSDTGGSTDTQYF
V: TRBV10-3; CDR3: CAISESLLAGGRGTQYF
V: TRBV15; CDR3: CATSRRGGVYNEQFF
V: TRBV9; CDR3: CASSTFGGRLYF
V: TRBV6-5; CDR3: CASSTYRGLRETQYF
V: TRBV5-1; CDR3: CASSLGGTDTQYF
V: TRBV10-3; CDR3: CAIRGTSYNEQFF
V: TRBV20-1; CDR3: CSAGDSREGYTF
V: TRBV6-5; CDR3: CASSYGKNYEQYF
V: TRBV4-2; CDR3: CASSQDSDTQYF
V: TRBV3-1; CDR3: CASSLAGQEAENEKLFF
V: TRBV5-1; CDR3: CASSPWTGSADTQYF
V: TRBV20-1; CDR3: CSATQGAETEAFF
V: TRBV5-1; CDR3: CASSLGQGADYGYTF
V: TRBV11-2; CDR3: CASSPSPLLSEKLFF
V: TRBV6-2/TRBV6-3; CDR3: CASSRPLPPASF
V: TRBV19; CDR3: CASRTFHIDSLQGRNEQFF
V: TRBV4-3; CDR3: CASSRAVVGTSNTGELFF
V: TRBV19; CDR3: CASTYADTQYF
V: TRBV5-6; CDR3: CASSLRLAGGPDTQYF
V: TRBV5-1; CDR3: CASSRTGETGELFF
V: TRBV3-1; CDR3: CASSQVVGFETQYF
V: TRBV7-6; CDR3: CASSTSSGSSGANVLTF
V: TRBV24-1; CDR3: CATSDGGSGDTQYF
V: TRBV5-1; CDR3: CASSTGWGITYNEQFF
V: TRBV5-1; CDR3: CASREGRLNYGYTF
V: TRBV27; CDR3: CASSLWGPAGIGEKLFF
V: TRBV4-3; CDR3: CASSLDSSTGELFF
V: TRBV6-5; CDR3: CASSYGGRASADTQYF
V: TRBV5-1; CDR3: CASSAGLAGESYEQYF